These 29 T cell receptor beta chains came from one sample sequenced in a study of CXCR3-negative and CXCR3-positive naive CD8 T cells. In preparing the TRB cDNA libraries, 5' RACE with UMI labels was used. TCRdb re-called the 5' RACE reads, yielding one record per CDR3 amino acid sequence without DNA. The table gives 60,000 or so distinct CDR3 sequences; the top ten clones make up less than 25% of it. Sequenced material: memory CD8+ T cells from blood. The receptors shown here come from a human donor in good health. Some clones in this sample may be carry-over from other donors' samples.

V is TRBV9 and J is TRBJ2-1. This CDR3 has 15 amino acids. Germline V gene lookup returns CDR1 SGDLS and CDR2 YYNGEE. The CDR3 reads CASSVRTASYNEQFF.

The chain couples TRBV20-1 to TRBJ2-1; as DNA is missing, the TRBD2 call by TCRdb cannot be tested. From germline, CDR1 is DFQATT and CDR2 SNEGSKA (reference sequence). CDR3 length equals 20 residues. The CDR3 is CSVDAPRASGRGLRDNEQFF.

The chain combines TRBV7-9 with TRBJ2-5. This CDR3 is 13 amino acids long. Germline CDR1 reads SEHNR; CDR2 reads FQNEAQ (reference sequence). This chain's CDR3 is CASSLVTTETQYF.

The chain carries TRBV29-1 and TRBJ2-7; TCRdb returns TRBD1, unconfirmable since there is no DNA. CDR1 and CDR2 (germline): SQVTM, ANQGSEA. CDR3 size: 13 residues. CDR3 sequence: CSVLRQGIHEQYF.

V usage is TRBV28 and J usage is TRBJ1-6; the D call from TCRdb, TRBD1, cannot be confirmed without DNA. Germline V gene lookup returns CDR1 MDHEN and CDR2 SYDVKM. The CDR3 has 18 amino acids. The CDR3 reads CASSLPMETAYHNSPLHF. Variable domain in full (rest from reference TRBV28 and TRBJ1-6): DVKVTQSSRYLVKRTGEKVFLECVQDMDHENMFWYRQDPGLGLRLIYFSYDVKMKEKGDIPEGYSVSREKKERFSLILESASTNQTSMYLCASSLPMETAYHNSPLHFGNGTRLTVT.

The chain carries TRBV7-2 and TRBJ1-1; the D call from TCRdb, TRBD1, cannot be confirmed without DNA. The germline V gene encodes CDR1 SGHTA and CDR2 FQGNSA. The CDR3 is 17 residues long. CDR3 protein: CASSLAPGERFNTEAFF.

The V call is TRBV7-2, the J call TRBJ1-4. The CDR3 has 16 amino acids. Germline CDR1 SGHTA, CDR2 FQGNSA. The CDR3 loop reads CASSLGVTGRREKLFF.

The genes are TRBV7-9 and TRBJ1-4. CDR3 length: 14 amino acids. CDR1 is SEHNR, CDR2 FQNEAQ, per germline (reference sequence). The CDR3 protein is CASSLSSTNEKLFF.

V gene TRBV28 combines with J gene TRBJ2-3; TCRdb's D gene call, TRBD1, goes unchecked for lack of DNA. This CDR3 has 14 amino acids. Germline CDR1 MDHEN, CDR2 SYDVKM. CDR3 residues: CASSLNARADTQYF.

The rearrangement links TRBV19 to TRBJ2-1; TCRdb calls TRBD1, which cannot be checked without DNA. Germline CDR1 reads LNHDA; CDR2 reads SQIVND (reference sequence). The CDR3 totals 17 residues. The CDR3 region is CASSSDRGEGSYNEQFF.

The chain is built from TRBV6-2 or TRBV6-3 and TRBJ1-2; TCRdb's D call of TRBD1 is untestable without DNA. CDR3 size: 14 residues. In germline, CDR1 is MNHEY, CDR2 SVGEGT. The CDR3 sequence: CASRSKQGGDGYTF.

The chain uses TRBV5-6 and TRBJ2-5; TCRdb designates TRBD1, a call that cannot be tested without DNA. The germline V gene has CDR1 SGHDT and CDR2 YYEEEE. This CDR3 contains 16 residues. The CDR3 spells CASSLTRGELQETQYF.

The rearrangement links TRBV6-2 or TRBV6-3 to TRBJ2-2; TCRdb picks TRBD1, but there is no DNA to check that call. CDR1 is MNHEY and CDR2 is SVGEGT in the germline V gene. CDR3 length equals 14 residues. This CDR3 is CASRQGSGTGELFF.

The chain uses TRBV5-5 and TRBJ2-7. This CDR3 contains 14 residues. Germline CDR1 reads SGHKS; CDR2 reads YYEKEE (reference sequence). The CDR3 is CASSHGQISYEQYF.

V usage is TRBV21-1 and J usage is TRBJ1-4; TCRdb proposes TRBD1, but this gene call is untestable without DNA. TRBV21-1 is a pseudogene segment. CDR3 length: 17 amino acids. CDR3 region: CASSRSGTGPSNEKLFF.

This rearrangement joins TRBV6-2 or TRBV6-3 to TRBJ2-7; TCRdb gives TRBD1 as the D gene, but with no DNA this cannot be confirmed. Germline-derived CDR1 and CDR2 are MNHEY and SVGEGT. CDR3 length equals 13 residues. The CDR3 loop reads CASSYPDRDEQYF.

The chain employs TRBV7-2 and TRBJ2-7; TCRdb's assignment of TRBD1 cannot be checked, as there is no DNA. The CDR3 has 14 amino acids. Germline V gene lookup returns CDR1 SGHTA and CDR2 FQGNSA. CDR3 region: CASSFEYRGGEQYF.

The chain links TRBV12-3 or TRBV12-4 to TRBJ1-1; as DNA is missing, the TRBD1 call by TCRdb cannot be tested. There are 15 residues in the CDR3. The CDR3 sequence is CASTSSTGGNTEAFF.

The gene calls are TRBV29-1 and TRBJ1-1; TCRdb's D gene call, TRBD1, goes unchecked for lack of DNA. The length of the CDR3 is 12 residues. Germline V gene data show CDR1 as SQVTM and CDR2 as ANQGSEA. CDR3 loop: CSAGTANTEAFF.

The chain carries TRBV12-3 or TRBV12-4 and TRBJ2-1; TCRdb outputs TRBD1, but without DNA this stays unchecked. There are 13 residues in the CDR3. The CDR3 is CASTSDSYNEQFF.

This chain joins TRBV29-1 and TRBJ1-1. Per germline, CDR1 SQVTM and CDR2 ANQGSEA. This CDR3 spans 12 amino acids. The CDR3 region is CSVEGVKDEAFF.

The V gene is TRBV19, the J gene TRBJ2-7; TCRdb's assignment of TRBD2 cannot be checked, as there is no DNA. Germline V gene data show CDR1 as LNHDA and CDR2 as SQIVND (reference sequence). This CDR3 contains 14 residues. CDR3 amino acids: CASSIGSGTYEQYF.

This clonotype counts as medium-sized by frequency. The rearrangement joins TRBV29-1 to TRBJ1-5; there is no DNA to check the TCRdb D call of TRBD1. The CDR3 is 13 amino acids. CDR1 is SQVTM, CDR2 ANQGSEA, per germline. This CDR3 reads CSVSGQGNQPQHF.

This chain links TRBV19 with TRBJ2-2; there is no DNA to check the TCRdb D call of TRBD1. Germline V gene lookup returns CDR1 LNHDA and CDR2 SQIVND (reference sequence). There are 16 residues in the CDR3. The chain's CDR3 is CASSIGQGAVAGELFF.

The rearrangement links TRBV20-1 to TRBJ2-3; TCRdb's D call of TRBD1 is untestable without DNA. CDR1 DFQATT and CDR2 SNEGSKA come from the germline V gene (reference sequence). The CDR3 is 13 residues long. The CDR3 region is CSVGTANTDTQYF.

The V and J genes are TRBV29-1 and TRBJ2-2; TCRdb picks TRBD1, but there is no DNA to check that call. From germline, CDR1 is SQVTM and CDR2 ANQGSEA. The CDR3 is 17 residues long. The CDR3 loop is CSVPRPGQGGNTGELFF.

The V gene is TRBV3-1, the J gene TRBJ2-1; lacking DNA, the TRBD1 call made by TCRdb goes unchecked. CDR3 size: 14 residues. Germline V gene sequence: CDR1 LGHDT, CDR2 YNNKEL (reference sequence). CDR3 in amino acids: CASSPFTGLDEQFF.

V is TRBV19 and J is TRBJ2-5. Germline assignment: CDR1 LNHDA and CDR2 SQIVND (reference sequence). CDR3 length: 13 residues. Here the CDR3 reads CASSIVAGETQYF.

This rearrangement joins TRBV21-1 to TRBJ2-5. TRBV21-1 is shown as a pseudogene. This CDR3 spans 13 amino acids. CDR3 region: CASSKGAEETQYF.